A single sample is the source of the 18 T cell receptor beta chains below, sequenced in a study of beta chain features in type 1 diabetes. Study-wide points: Shorter TCRB CDR3s, moderately but significantly so, marked every one of the four CD4+ subsets in Type 1 diabetes patients.

What these receptors recognize is not known. The authors reverse transcribed all of the isolated RNA, so sequencing captured expressed TCRB transcripts. This table comes from immunoSEQ multiplex PCR, and its TCRdb copy is limited to in-frame clones, with some not included. In the table there are under 850,000 clones, roughly 13% of which are singletons. The sequenced material came from naive CD4+ T cells from blood. These TCRs come from a man between 18 and 35 years old with type 1 diabetes.

This clone was detected only a few times. The chain links TRBV6-5 to TRBJ1-5; the D is unclear. Germline-derived CDR1 and CDR2 are MNHEY and SVGAGI. This CDR3 comprises 13 residues. Trimming cost V 6 bases and J 3 bases, with 9 bases left between them. CDR3 bases: TGTGCCAGCAGGTTAAGTTACAATCAGCCCCAGCATTTT. Its translation is CASRLSYNQPQHF.

Only a few counts were recorded for this clone. The chain is built from TRBV7-2 and TRBJ2-1; 8 bases are a match to TRBD2. The V gene end was trimmed by 0 bases and the J gene end by 4 bases; junction bases not matched to a gene: 5. This CDR3 region has 16 residues. Germline CDR1 reads SGHTA; CDR2 reads FQGNSA. The CDR3 DNA is TGTGCCAGCAGCTTAGCAAGCGGGGGCGGATACAATGAGCAGTTCTTC. This gives the protein CASSLASGGGYNEQFF.

This clone was detected only a few times. The V and J genes are TRBV4-2 and TRBJ2-4, with a tentative D call TRBD1 (6 bases). V was clipped by 0 bases and J by 5 bases, with 17 bases between them. Germline V gene lookup returns CDR1 LGHNA and CDR2 YNFKEQ. The CDR3 is made up of 17 amino acids. CDR3 residues: CASSQEGKGERQNIQYF. CDR3 DNA: TGTGCCAGCAGCCAAGAGGGGAAGGGGGAAAGACAAAACATTCAGTACTTC.

This clone was observed a few times. Written as DNA, the CDR3 is TGTGCCAGCAGCGAGACGGGACAGATCTCCTACGAGCAGTACTTC. Protein sequence: CASSETGQISYEQYF. The chain carries TRBV7-9 and TRBJ2-7, with 7 bases identical to TRBD1. Trimming at V came to 5 bases and at J to 0 bases, leaving 7 bases not matched to a gene. In germline, CDR1 is SEHNR, CDR2 FQNEAQ (reference sequence). CDR3 length equals 15 residues.

The chain couples TRBV5-1 to TRBJ2-3; unclear D gene. CDR1 is SGHRS and CDR2 is YFSETQ in the germline V gene. V gave up 0 bases and J gave up 0 bases, with 5 bases separating them. This CDR3 is 14 amino acids long. The CDR3 sequence: CASSLDASTDTQYF. The CDR3 DNA follows: TGCGCCAGCAGCTTGGATGCGAGCACAGATACGCAGTATTTT. The complete variable domain, with remaining parts taken from reference TRBV5-1 and TRBJ2-3, reads KAGVTQTPRYLIKTRGQQVTLSCSPISGHRSVSWYQQTPGQGLQFLFEYFSETQRNKGNFPGRFSGRQFSNSRSEMNVSTLELGDSALYLCASSLDASTDTQYFGPGTRLTVL.

This clone has a handful of counts. This sequence joins TRBV28 and TRBJ1-6, with 7 bases lining up with TRBD1. V trimming: 6 bases; J trimming: 7 bases; junction bases outside the gene matches: 9. CDR3 size: 15 residues. The germline CDR1 and CDR2 sequences are MDHEN and SYDVKM. The CDR3 nucleotides are TGTGCCAGCAGACATGGGACAGTTGGAAATTCACCCCTCCACTTT. This sequence encodes CASRHGTVGNSPLHF.

This chain connects TRBV9 to TRBJ2-6, with a tentative D call TRBD1 (6 bases). V lost 2 bases to trimming and J lost 0 bases, with 9 bases between them. Germline V gene data show CDR1 as SGDLS and CDR2 as YYNGEE. This CDR3 comprises 16 residues. This CDR3 reads CASSVTGSSGANVLTF. The CDR3 DNA follows: TGTGCCAGCAGCGTGACAGGTAGCTCTGGGGCCAACGTCCTGACTTTC.

The V and J genes are TRBV6-5 and TRBJ2-1, with D possibly called TRBD1 or TRBD2 (5 bases each). The germline V gene has CDR1 MNHEY and CDR2 SVGAGI. The CDR3 sequence is 14 residues long. Between the trimmed V and J ends, which lost 8 bases and 7 bases, there was a span of 18 bases. CDR3 nucleotides: TGTGCCAGCTCCCGGGACGGACCCCTTAATGAGCAGTTCTTC. This translates into CASSRDGPLNEQFF.

On this clone: The same CDR3 is also encoded by other DNA sequences in this sample. The rearrangement joins TRBV29-1 to TRBJ2-5; 7 nucleotides line up with TRBD1. Germline assignment: CDR1 SQVTM and CDR2 ANQGSEA. The CDR3 is 13 residues long. V lost 6 bases to trimming and J lost 2 bases; unmatched junction nucleotides: 6. The CDR3 sequence is CSVVQGPQETQYF. The DNA of the CDR3 is TGCAGCGTGGTACAGGGGCCGCAAGAGACCCAGTACTTC.

The chain has TRBV30 and TRBJ1-5; 7 bases map to TRBD1. V lost 5 bases, J lost 3 bases, and 4 bases stayed unmatched. The CDR3 spans 13 residues. Germline CDR1 reads GTSNPN; CDR2 reads SVGIG (reference sequence). CDR3 nucleotide sequence: TGTGCCTGGGCACAGGGGTACAATCAGCCCCAGCATTTT. This gives the protein CAWAQGYNQPQHF.

The chain has TRBV7-2 and TRBJ1-1; D unresolved. Germline V CDR1 and CDR2: SGHTA, FQGNSA. The CDR3 covers 15 residues. V shed 1 base and J shed 5 bases, with 14 bases lying between them. CDR3 in amino acids: CASSLGVVDGTEAFF. The CDR3 DNA reads as TGTGCCAGCAGCTTAGGAGTCGTGGATGGAACTGAAGCTTTCTTT.

The genes are TRBV19 and TRBJ2-5, with D hard to call. CDR3 length: 13 amino acids. Germline-derived CDR1 and CDR2 are LNHDA and SQIVND (reference sequence). Trimming took 5 bases from V and 5 from J, leaving 12 bases between them. Here the CDR3 reads CASSFTPRETQYF. Here the CDR3 DNA reads TGTGCCAGTAGTTTCACGCCGAGGGAGACCCAGTACTTC.

The chain couples TRBV6-6 to TRBJ2-7; 7 bases fit TRBD1. Losses at the gene ends were 6 bases for V and 3 bases for J; bases not matched to a gene: 2. Per the germline V gene, CDR1 is MNHNY and CDR2 is SVGAGI (reference sequence). This CDR3 is built from 12 residues. The CDR3 bases are TGTGCCAGCAGACAGGGGTTCTACGAGCAGTACTTC. It is translated as CASRQGFYEQYF.

Many counts were recorded for this clone. The chain couples TRBV9 to TRBJ2-6; D unresolved. Germline V gives CDR1 SGDLS, CDR2 YYNGEE. This CDR3 has 13 amino acids. V lost 5 bases and J 0 bases, leaving 3 bases between the germline ends. The CDR3 nucleotides are TGTGCCAGCAGGAGCTCTGGGGCCAACGTCCTGACTTTC. Its translation: CASRSSGANVLTF.

This clone was seen a few times. The J gene is TRBJ2-5, the V gene TRBV10-3; 7 bases map to TRBD2. V trimming: 8 bases; J trimming: 2 bases; junction bases outside the gene matches: 8. The CDR3 contains 14 residues. Germline CDR1 is ENHRY and CDR2 is SYGVKD. The chain's CDR3 is CAIALPGGQETQYF. CDR3 nucleotide sequence: TGTGCCATCGCCCTCCCGGGGGGACAAGAGACCCAGTACTTC.

The chain has TRBV18 and TRBJ1-1; D is possibly TRBD1 (6 bases). CDR3 length: 15 amino acids. Deletions cut 1 base from V and 1 base from J, with 10 bases between. In germline, CDR1 is KGHSH, CDR2 LQKENI. The CDR3 loop reads CASSPRTAKNTEAFF. The DNA of the CDR3 is TGTGCCAGCTCACCACGGACAGCGAAGAACACTGAAGCTTTCTTT. The variable domain in full, completed from reference TRBV18 and TRBJ1-1, reads NAGVMQNPRHLVRRRGQEARLRCSPMKGHSHVYWYRQLPEEGLKFMVYLQKENIIDESGMPKERFSAEFPKEGPSILRIQQVVRGDSAAYFCASSPRTAKNTEAFFGQGTRLTVV.

This clone showed up just a few times. The chain couples TRBV10-3 to TRBJ2-1; 9 bases are a match to TRBD2. Germline CDR1 ENHRY, CDR2 SYGVKD. Trimming at V came to 7 bases and at J to 12 bases, leaving 10 bases not matched to a gene. This CDR3 has 13 residues. CDR3 residues: CAINLPGAGGQFF. CDR3 bases: TGTGCCATCAATCTTCCGGGAGCGGGGGGGCAGTTCTTC.

The chain employs TRBV28 and TRBJ1-2, with no clear D. V lost 7 bases and J lost 3, with 9 bases in between. Germline V gene sequence: CDR1 MDHEN, CDR2 SYDVKM. CDR3 length: 12 amino acids. Here the CDR3 DNA reads TGTGCCAGCACCGGACGGCACTATGGCTACACCTTC. Protein: CASTGRHYGYTF.